This T cell receptor (beta chain) originates from a study of STAT5B mutations in CD4+ large granular lymphocyte leukemia. The study, taken as a whole, reports: CD4-sorted patient repertoires seemed more clonal than healthy CD4+ repertoires. Main leukemic clonotypes were patient-specific, but about 26% appeared at low frequency elsewhere. 8/27 top patient clones versus 2/35 control clones were TRBV06-family.

There are 11 residues in the CDR3. The germline CDR1 and CDR2 sequences are DFQATT and SNEGSKA (reference sequence). Trimming pared 4 bases from V and 5 bases from J, leaving 7 bases between. This was a survey-level run. TCRdb's table, derived via immunoSEQ multiplex PCR, lists solely in-frame clones and lacks some. The sample yields roughly 48,000 clones, less than 85% seen once. Concerning this clone: Its antigen is still unknown.

This chain joins TRBV20-1 and TRBJ2-3; D gene ambiguous. This clonotype was obtained from a human donor in good health. The sequenced sample consisted of CD4+ T cells from blood buffy coats. The CDR3 bases are TGCAGTGCTATATTGAGAGATACGCAGTATTTT. It is translated as CSAILRDTQYF.